The 21 T cell receptor beta chains presented below share a single source sample, sequenced in a study of blood T cell repertoires in COVID-19. Sequencing used immunoSEQ multiplex PCR; TCRdb keeps in-frame clones, though not all of them. The sample has about 70,000 clones; roughly 84% are singletons. What was sequenced was peripheral blood. The receptors here all came from a woman of 80 years or more with active or convalescent COVID-19.

The rearrangement joins TRBV19 to TRBJ1-2; 10 bases align to TRBD1. CDR3 length: 15 amino acids. Trimming at V came to 9 bases and at J to 4 bases, leaving 11 bases not matched to a gene. Germline CDR1 reads LNHDA; CDR2 reads SQIVND (reference sequence). CDR3: CASTIPGQGIYGYTF. The CDR3 DNA is TGTGCCAGCACAATCCCGGGACAGGGGATCTATGGCTACACCTTC.

The CDR3 loop is CASSLTPLGQPLTYEQYF. The CDR3 DNA is TGTGCCAGCAGCTTAACCCCCCTGGGCCAGCCTCTTACCTACGAGCAGTACTTC. J is TRBJ2-7 and V is TRBV7-2; D gene ambiguous. The CDR3 extends over 18 amino acids. Germline V gene sequence: CDR1 SGHTA, CDR2 FQGNSA. Trimming took 2 bases from V and 2 from J, leaving 22 bases between them.

The rearrangement links TRBV7-8 to TRBJ2-7; D is unresolved. V gave up 5 bases and J gave up 2 bases, with 16 bases separating them. There are 15 residues in the CDR3. CDR1 SGHVS and CDR2 FQNEAQ come from the germline V gene. CDR3 loop: CASSRDPVRTYEQYF. DNA for the CDR3: TGTGCCAGCAGCCGCGACCCTGTCAGGACCTACGAGCAGTACTTC.

The chain is built from TRBV11-3 and TRBJ2-2, with 7 bases identical to TRBD1. Germline trimming cut 5 bases from V and 5 bases from J; bases unmatched to any gene: 8. The CDR3 sequence is 15 residues long. Per germline, CDR1 SGHNT and CDR2 YENEEA. The chain's CDR3 is CASSANRGLTGELFF. CDR3 DNA: TGTGCCAGCAGCGCCAACAGGGGTTTAACCGGGGAGCTGTTTTTT.

This sequence joins TRBV7-2 and TRBJ2-7; 8 nucleotides align to TRBD1. V gave up 4 bases and J gave up 7 bases; unmatched junction bases: 9. The CDR3 totals 14 residues. Per germline, CDR1 SGHTA and CDR2 FQGNSA. The CDR3 coding sequence is TGTGCCAGCAGCTCACCCCCGGGACAGGAGGAGCAGTACTTC. Translated, it gives CASSSPPGQEEQYF.

The rearrangement joins TRBV18 to TRBJ2-5; D might be TRBD1 (6 bases). V lost 0 bases and J lost 4, with 15 bases in between. The CDR3 spans 16 residues. Germline V CDR1 and CDR2: KGHSH, LQKENI. The CDR3 loop reads CASSPPGAGERETQYF. CDR3 nucleotide sequence: TGTGCCAGCTCACCACCGGGGGCAGGGGAGCGAGAGACCCAGTACTTC.

Here the CDR3 DNA reads TGTGCCAGCAGCGAGGGCCCCTGGACCACTGAAGCTTTCTTT. Protein product: CASSEGPWTTEAFF. The chain carries TRBV5-5 and TRBJ1-1; no clear D. In germline, CDR1 is SGHKS, CDR2 YYEKEE (reference sequence). CDR3 length: 14 residues. With 4 bases removed from V and 4 bases from J, the gap between germline ends came to 14 bases.

The chain carries TRBV7-2 and TRBJ1-1; D is possibly TRBD1 (6 bases). CDR1 and CDR2 (germline): SGHTA, FQGNSA. The CDR3 is made up of 15 amino acids. Trimming left V 2 bases short and J 7 bases short, with 17 bases between. CDR3 bases: TGTGCCAGCAGCTTAAGTGGGGCAGGGGTTATTGAAGCTTTCTTT. As protein: CASSLSGAGVIEAFF.

The V gene is TRBV19, the J gene TRBJ2-2; no reliable D call. Trimming cost V 7 bases and J 1 base, with 7 bases left between them. The CDR3 consists of 13 residues. The germline CDR1 and CDR2 sequences are LNHDA and SQIVND (reference sequence). For the CDR3, the DNA is TGTGCCAGTAAGGCGGAGAACACCGGGGAGCTGTTTTTT. It yields the protein CASKAENTGELFF.

The chain carries TRBV10-1 and TRBJ1-3; possibly TRBD1 for D (6 bases). Germline V CDR1 and CDR2: WNHNN, SYGVQD (reference sequence). The CDR3 runs 17 residues. Trimming stripped 7 bases from V and 0 bases from J, with 19 bases between. CDR3 nucleotides: TGCGCCAGCAACCCCCACCCGCAGGGGAGCTCTGGAAACACCATATATTTT. Its protein is CASNPHPQGSSGNTIYF.

This sequence joins TRBV3-1 (or the pseudogene TRBV3-2) and TRBJ2-2; 8 nucleotides align to TRBD1. This CDR3 contains 16 residues. V dropped 0 bases and J dropped 5; count of bases not matched to a gene: 5. The germline V gene encodes CDR1 LGHDT and CDR2 YNNKEL (reference sequence). The CDR3 loop is CASSQDRTGTTGELFF. In DNA, the CDR3 is TGTGCCAGCAGCCAAGACCGGACAGGGACTACCGGGGAGCTGTTTTTT.

The V call is TRBV10-1, the J call TRBJ2-3; TRBD1 matches 9 bases. CDR1 WNHNN and CDR2 SYGVQD come from the germline V gene (reference sequence). This CDR3 has 14 amino acids. Unmatched junction bases numbered 6, after V lost 5 bases and J lost 6 bases. In DNA form, the CDR3 reads TGCGCCAGCAGTCAGGACAGGGGAAGGGATACGCAGTATTTT. Protein product: CASSQDRGRDTQYF.

V usage is TRBV28 and J usage is TRBJ1-5; the D gene is possibly TRBD1 (5 bases). The V end lost 3 bases, the J end lost 7 bases, and 19 bases lay between the germline ends. From germline, CDR1 is MDHEN and CDR2 SYDVKM. The CDR3 spans 16 residues. Written as DNA, the CDR3 is TGTGCCAGCAGTTTCCCCCAAGGTCAGGGCCGGCAGCCCCAGCATTTT. Protein: CASSFPQGQGRQPQHF.

The chain couples TRBV6-5 to TRBJ1-2; possibly TRBD1 for D (5 bases). The length of the CDR3 is 13 residues. V lost 5 bases and J 0 bases, leaving 7 bases between the germline ends. In germline, CDR1 is MNHEY, CDR2 SVGAGI. CDR3 DNA sequence: TGTGCCAGCAGTCTGGACACTAACTATGGCTACACCTTC. It codes for CASSLDTNYGYTF.

The chain is built from TRBV6-2 or TRBV6-3 and TRBJ1-5, with a possible D match to TRBD1 (6 bases). There are 16 residues in the CDR3. The germline gives CDR1 MNHEY, CDR2 SVGEGT. Trimming removed 10 bases from V and 5 bases from J, with 24 bases in between. The CDR3 bases are TGTGCCACCGGCCCCCCGAGCGTGGGGGCTTATCAGCCCCAGCATTTT. It encodes CATGPPSVGAYQPQHF.

The chain carries TRBV19 and TRBJ1-1, with a tentative D call TRBD1 (5 bases). The CDR3 totals 15 residues. Trimming took off 3 bases at V and 4 bases at J, with 15 bases between the two ends. Germline-derived CDR1 and CDR2 are LNHDA and SQIVND (reference sequence). The CDR3 coding sequence is TGTGCCAGTAGTATCTATGGACGGGGGGGCACTGAAGCTTTCTTT. Protein: CASSIYGRGGTEAFF.

The chain recombines TRBV4-2 with TRBJ1-1; 9 bases are shared with TRBD1. The V gene end was trimmed by 3 bases and the J gene end by 2 bases; junction bases not matched to a gene: 13. CDR1 is LGHNA and CDR2 is YNFKEQ in the germline V gene. This CDR3 spans 18 amino acids. As DNA, the CDR3 is TGTGCCAGCAGCCAGGGAACCGGGACAGGGTATACCAACACTGAAGCTTTCTTT. This encodes CASSQGTGTGYTNTEAFF.

This rearrangement joins TRBV6-5 to TRBJ2-3, with D possibly being TRBD2 (6 bases). Germline loops: CDR1 MNHEY, CDR2 SVGAGI. The CDR3 has 14 residues. V was shortened by 6 bases and J by 2 bases, with 12 bases between the two germline ends. The CDR3 region is CASRPTGDTDTQYF. CDR3 coding DNA: TGTGCCAGCAGACCCACGGGGGACACAGATACGCAGTATTTT.

The rearrangement uses TRBV27 and TRBJ1-6, with D possibly matching TRBD1 (5 bases). The germline CDR1 and CDR2 sequences are MNHEY and SMNVEV (reference sequence). The CDR3 is 17 residues long. The V and J ends lost 7 bases and 4 bases respectively, with 20 bases between them. CDR3 in DNA: TGTGCCAGCAAACCAGGGCAGGGCCCGCCGTATAATTCACCCCTCCACTTT. This codes for CASKPGQGPPYNSPLHF.

The V and J genes are TRBV7-2 and TRBJ1-2; TRBD1 might be the D (5 bases). This CDR3 is built from 15 residues. Germline loops: CDR1 SGHTA, CDR2 FQGNSA. Trimming pared 0 bases from V and 8 bases from J, leaving 16 bases between. In nucleotides, the CDR3 is TGTGCCAGCAGCTTAGCAGCGGGGCCCCTGGGCGGCTACACCTTC. Its protein is CASSLAAGPLGGYTF.

The chain carries TRBV18 and TRBJ2-7; 14 bases match TRBD2. V lost 1 base and J lost 6; bases outside the gene matches: 5. The CDR3 sequence is 16 residues long. Per the germline V gene, CDR1 is KGHSH and CDR2 is LQKENI. CDR3 sequence (DNA): TGTGCCAGCTCACCACTCGGGACTAGCGGGGGTACCGAGCAGTACTTC. This gives the protein CASSPLGTSGGTEQYF.